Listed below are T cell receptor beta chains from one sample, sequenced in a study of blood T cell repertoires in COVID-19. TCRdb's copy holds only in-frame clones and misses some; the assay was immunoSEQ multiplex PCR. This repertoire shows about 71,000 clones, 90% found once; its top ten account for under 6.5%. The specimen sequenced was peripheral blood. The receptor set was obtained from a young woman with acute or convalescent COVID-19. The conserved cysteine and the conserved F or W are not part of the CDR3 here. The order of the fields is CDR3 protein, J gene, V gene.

CDR3aa: AISETGTSVSYEQY; j_gene: TRBJ2-7; v_gene: TRBV10-3
CDR3aa: ASSLLAGGTYEQY; j_gene: TRBJ2-7; v_gene: TRBV27
CDR3aa: ATSDSGQGAEQF; j_gene: TRBJ2-1; v_gene: TRBV24-1
CDR3aa: ASSYKQGALGYT; j_gene: TRBJ1-2; v_gene: TRBV19
CDR3aa: ASSEQGETYEQY; j_gene: TRBJ2-7; v_gene: TRBV2
CDR3aa: SVEGGTGEGYT; j_gene: TRBJ1-2; v_gene: TRBV29-1
CDR3aa: ASSEMVADRNQPQH; j_gene: TRBJ1-5; v_gene: TRBV6-1
CDR3aa: ASSLGHRSNTEAF; j_gene: TRBJ1-1; v_gene: TRBV5-6
CDR3aa: ASSSTSGRGNTIY; j_gene: TRBJ1-3; v_gene: TRBV13
CDR3aa: ASSEGLAGAYEQY; j_gene: TRBJ2-7; v_gene: TRBV6-1
CDR3aa: ASPSGGTGFQPQH; j_gene: TRBJ1-5; v_gene: TRBV7-9
CDR3aa: ASRPGEVLPNYGYT; j_gene: TRBJ1-2; v_gene: TRBV5-1
CDR3aa: ASSLTGGANYGYT; j_gene: TRBJ1-2; v_gene: TRBV9
CDR3aa: ASSPSGTPTARNEQF; j_gene: TRBJ2-1; v_gene: TRBV11-2